The present TCR beta chain was sequenced within a study of shared clonotypes between healthy human individuals. Study in general: The cohort had a couple of women and three men, ages 18 to 49. Whole-study results and caveats: Clonotypes shared by all four sorted-subset donors had higher generation probabilities than non-shared clonotypes.

The CDR3 has 13 residues. V lost 1 base to trimming and J lost 3 bases, with 7 bases between them. Germline CDR1 SGHNT, CDR2 YENEEA. Assay: immunoSEQ multiplex PCR; the TCRdb copy retains only in-frame clones and omits some. The sample shows around 2.3 million clones, approximately 96% of them seen only once. Of note for this clone: What it recognizes is unknown.

Material for sequencing was naive CD4+ T cells sorted from blood. The subset: CD45RA+ positively selected. V gene TRBV11-3 combines with J gene TRBJ2-7; D is unresolved. This receptor was taken from a man between 18 and 29 years old in good health. CDR3 region: CASSLANDYEQYF. The CDR3 DNA follows: TGTGCCAGCAGCTTAGCGAACGACTACGAGCAGTACTTC.